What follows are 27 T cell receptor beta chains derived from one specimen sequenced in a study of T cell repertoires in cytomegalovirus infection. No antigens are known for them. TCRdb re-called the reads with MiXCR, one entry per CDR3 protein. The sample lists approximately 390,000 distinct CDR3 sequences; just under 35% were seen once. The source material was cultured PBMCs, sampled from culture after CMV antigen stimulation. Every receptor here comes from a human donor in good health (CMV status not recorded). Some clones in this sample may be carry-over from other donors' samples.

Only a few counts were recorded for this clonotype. As DNA, the CDR3 is TGTGCCAGCAGTATCGGACTAGTATATACCGGGGAGCTGTTTTTT. This encodes CASSIGLVYTGELFF. This chain links TRBV27 with TRBJ2-2; 7 bases are shared with TRBD2. Germline V gives CDR1 MNHEY, CDR2 SMNVEV (reference sequence). The CDR3 sequence is 15 residues long. Losses at the gene ends were 5 bases for V and 5 bases for J; bases not matched to a gene: 8.

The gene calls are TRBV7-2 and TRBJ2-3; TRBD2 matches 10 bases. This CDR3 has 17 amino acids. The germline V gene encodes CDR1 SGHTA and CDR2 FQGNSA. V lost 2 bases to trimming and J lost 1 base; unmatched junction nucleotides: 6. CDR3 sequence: CASSLKTGTSGTDTQYF. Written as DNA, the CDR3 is TGTGCCAGCAGCTTAAAGACGGGGACTAGCGGCACAGATACGCAGTATTTT.

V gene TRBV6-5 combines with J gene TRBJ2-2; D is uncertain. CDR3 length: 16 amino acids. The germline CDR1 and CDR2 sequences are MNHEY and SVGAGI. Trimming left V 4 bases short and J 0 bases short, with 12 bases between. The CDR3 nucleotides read TGTGCCAGCAGTTTACTGGGCGGACCGAACACCGGGGAGCTGTTTTTT. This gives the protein CASSLLGGPNTGELFF.

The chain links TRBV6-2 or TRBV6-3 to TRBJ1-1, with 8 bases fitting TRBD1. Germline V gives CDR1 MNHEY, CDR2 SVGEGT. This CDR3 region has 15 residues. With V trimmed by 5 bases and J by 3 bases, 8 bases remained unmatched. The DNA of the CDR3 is TGTGCCAGCAGTACCAGGGGGCGCGGGGACACTGAAGCTTTCTTT. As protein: CASSTRGRGDTEAFF.

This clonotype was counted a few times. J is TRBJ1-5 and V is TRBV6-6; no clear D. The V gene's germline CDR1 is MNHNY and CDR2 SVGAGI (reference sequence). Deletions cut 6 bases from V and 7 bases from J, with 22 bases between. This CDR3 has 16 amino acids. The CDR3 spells CASSGLGVRARQPQHF. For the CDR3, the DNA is TGTGCCAGCAGCGGCCTTGGTGTAAGGGCGAGGCAGCCCCAGCATTTT.

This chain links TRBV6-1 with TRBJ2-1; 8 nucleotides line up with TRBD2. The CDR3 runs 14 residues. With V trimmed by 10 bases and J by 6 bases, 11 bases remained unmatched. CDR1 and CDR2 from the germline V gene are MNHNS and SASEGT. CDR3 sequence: CATFEAGGPNEQFF. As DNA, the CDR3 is TGTGCCACCTTTGAGGCGGGAGGCCCCAATGAGCAGTTCTTC.

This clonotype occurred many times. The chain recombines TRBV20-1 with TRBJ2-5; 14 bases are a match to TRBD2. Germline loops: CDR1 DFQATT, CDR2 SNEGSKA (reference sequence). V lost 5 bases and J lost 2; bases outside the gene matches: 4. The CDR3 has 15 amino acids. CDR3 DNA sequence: TGCAGTGCTCTGGGACTAGCGGGAGTACAAGAGACCCAGTACTTC. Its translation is CSALGLAGVQETQYF.

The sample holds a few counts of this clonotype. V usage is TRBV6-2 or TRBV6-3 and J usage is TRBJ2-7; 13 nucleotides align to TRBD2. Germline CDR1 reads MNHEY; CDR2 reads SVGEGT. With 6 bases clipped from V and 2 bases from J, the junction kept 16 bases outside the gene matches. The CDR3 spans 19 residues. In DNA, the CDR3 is TGTGCCAGCAGGGCAAATCCGGGACTAGCGGGAAGTAGGCCCTACGAGCAGTACGTC. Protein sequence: CASRANPGLAGSRPYEQYV.

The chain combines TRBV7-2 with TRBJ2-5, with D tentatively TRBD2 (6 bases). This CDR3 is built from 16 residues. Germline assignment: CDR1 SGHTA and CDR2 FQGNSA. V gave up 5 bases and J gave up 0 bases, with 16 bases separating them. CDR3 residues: CASSPAEVADQETQYF. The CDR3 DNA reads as TGTGCCAGCAGCCCCGCGGAAGTAGCGGACCAAGAGACCCAGTACTTC.

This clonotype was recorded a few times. CDR3 bases: TGTGCCAGCAGGTCACAGGGATATAATGAAAAACTGTTTTTT. This gives the protein CASRSQGYNEKLFF. The chain uses TRBV7-2 and TRBJ1-4; D perhaps matches TRBD1 (6 bases). Germline CDR1 SGHTA, CDR2 FQGNSA. This CDR3 is 14 amino acids long. V was clipped by 6 bases and J by 4 bases, with 12 bases between them.

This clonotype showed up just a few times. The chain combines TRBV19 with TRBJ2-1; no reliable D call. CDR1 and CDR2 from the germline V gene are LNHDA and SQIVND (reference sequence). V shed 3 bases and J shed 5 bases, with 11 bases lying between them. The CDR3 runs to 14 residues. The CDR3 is CASSISAFDNEQFF. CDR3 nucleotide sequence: TGTGCCAGTAGTATCTCGGCTTTCGACAATGAGCAGTTCTTC. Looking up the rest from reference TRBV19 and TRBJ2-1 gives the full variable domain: DGGITQSPKYLFRKEGQNVTLSCEQNLNHDAMYWYRQDPGQGLRLIYYSQIVNDFQKGDIAEGYSVSREKKESFPLTVTSAQKNPTAFYLCASSISAFDNEQFFGPGTRLTVL.

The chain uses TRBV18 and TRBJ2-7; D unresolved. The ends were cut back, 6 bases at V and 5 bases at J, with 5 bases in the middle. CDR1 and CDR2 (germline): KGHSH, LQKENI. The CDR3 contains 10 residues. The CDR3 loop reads CASSGNEQYF. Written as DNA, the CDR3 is TGTGCCAGCTCTGGTAACGAGCAGTACTTC.

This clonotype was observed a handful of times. The CDR3 coding sequence is TGCGCCAGCAGCCAAGGATGGAGTTTCGAAAAACTGTTTTTT. It specifies CASSQGWSFEKLFF. V usage is TRBV4-3 and J usage is TRBJ1-4; unclear D gene. Trimming cost V 1 base and J 8 bases, with 11 bases left between them. The germline CDR1 and CDR2 sequences are LGHNA and YSLEER. The CDR3 contains 14 residues.

The CDR3 sequence is CSAKASGLYNEQFF. DNA for the CDR3: TGCAGTGCGAAAGCCAGCGGCCTCTACAATGAGCAGTTCTTC. This chain connects TRBV20-1 to TRBJ2-1, with D perhaps matching TRBD2 (5 bases). The CDR3 has 14 amino acids. V was trimmed by 6 bases and J by 3 bases, leaving 15 bases between them. CDR1 and CDR2 (germline): DFQATT, SNEGSKA (reference sequence).

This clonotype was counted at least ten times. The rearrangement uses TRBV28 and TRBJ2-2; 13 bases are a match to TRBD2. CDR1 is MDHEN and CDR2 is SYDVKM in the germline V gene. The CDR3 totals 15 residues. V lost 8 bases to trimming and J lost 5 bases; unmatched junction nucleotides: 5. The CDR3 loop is CASGQTSGGTGELFF. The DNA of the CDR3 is TGTGCCAGCGGCCAGACTAGCGGGGGGACCGGGGAGCTGTTTTTT.

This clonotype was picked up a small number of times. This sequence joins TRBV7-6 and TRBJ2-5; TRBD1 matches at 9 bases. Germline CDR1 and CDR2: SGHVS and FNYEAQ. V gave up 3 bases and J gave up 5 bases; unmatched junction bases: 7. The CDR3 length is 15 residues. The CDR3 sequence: CASSFGRQGGETQYF. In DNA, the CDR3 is TGTGCCAGCAGCTTCGGAAGACAGGGGGGGGAGACCCAGTACTTC. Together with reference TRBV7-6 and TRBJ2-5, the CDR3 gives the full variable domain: GAGVSQSPRYKVTKRGQDVALRCDPISGHVSLYWYRQALGQGPEFLTYFNYEAQQDKSGLPNDRFSAERPEGSISTLTIQRTEQRDSAMYRCASSFGRQGGETQYFGPGTRLLVL.

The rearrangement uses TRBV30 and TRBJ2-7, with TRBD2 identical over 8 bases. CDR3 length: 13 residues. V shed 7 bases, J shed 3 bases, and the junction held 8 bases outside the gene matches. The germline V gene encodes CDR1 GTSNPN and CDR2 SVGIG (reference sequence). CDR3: CASLAGIGYEQYF. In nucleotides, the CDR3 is TGTGCCTCCTTAGCGGGAATAGGCTACGAGCAGTACTTC.

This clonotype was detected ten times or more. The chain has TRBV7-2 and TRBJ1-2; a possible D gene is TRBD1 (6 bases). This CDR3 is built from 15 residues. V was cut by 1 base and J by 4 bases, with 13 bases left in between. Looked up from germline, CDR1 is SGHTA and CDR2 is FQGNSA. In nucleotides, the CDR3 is TGTGCCAGCAGCTTAGTTGGGGGCGCGGGCTATGGCTACACCTTC. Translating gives CASSLVGGAGYGYTF.

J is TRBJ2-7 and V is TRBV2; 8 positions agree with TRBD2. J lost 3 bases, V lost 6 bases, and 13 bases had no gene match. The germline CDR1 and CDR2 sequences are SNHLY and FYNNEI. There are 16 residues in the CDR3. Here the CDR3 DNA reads TGTGCCAGCAGGGAATCTCGGGGTAGCGGGGTCTACGAGCAGTACGTC. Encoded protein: CASRESRGSGVYEQYV.

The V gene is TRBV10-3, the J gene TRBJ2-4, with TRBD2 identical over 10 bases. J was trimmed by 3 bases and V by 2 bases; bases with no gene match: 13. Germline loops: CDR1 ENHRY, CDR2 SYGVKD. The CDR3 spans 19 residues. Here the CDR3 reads CAISEDGASGSLYKNIQYF. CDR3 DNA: TGTGCCATCAGTGAGGACGGGGCTAGCGGGAGCCTTTACAAAAACATTCAGTACTTC.

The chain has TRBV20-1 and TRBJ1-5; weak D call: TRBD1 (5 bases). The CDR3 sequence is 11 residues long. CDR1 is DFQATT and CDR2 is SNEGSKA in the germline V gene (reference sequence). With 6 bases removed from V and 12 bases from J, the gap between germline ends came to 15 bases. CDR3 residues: CSANEMGLQHF. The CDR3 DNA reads TGCAGTGCCAATGAGATGGGGCTCCAGCATTTT.

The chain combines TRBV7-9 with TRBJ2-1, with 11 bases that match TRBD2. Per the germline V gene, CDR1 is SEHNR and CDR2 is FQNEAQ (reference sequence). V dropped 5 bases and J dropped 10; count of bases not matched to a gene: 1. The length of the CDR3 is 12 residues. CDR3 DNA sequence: TGTGCCAGCAGCGGACTAGCGGGCGAGCAGTTCTTC. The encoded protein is CASSGLAGEQFF.

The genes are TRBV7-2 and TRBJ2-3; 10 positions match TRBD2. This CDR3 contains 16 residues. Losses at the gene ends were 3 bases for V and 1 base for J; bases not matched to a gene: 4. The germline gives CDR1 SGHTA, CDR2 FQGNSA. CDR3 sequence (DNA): TGTGCCAGCAGCTTTACCGGGACTAGCGGCACAGATACGCAGTATTTT. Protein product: CASSFTGTSGTDTQYF.

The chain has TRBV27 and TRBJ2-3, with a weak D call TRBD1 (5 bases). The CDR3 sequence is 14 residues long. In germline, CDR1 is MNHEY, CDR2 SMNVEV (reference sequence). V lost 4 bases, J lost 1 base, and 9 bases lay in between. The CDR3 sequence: CASSSEQGTDTQYF. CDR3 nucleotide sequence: TGTGCCAGCAGTTCTGAACAGGGCACAGATACGCAGTATTTT.

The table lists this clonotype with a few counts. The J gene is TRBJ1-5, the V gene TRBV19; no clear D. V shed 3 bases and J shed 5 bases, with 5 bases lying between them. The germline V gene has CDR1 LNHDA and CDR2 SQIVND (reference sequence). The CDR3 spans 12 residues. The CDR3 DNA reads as TGTGCCAGTAGTATTGTGGATCAGCCCCAGCATTTT. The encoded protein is CASSIVDQPQHF.

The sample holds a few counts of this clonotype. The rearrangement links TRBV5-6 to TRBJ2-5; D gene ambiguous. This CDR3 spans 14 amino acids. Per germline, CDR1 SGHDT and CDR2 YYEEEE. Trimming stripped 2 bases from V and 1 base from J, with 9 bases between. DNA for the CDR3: TGTGCCAGCAGCTTTAAGGCCCTCCAAGAGACCCAGTACTTC. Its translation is CASSFKALQETQYF.

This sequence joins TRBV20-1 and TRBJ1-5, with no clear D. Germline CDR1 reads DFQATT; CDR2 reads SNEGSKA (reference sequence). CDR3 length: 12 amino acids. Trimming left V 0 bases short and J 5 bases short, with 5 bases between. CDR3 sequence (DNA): TGCAGTGCTAGAGATAGGCATCAGCCCCAGCATTTT. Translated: CSARDRHQPQHF.